The 21 T cell receptor beta chains below come from one sample, sequenced in a study of early T cells in non-severe SARS-CoV-2 infection. From the 5' RACE reads, TCRdb called clonotypes with MiXCR, one entry per CDR3 protein. The sample records roughly 69,000 distinct CDR3 sequences, 10% being singletons. The sequences come from whole blood, collected at baseline. The receptors were gathered from an adult who was a healthcare worker with PCR-confirmed SARS-CoV-2 infection or an uninfected control (not recorded which).

This clonotype was counted at least ten times. The J gene is TRBJ2-3, the V gene TRBV19; TRBD1 aligns across 9 bases. Germline loops: CDR1 LNHDA, CDR2 SQIVND (reference sequence). After removal of 2 bases from V and 6 bases from J, the junction contained 6 bases not matched to a gene. This CDR3 comprises 15 residues. The CDR3 DNA sequence: TGTGCCAGTAGTATAAGAGGGACAGGGCTTGATACGCAGTATTTT. Its protein product is CASSIRGTGLDTQYF.

This clonotype was recorded once. V and J are TRBV28 and TRBJ1-2; D gene ambiguous. The V gene lost 7 bases and the J gene lost 3 bases, with 6 bases spanning the gap. Looked up from germline, CDR1 is MDHEN and CDR2 is SYDVKM. The CDR3 contains 11 residues. The CDR3, as DNA: TGTGCCAGCAACAGATACTATGGCTACACCTTC. It codes for CASNRYYGYTF.

This chain connects TRBV12-3 or TRBV12-4 to TRBJ2-5, with 10 bases aligning to TRBD1. The CDR3 consists of 17 residues. The V and J ends lost 3 bases and 2 bases, in that order; junction bases with no gene match: 9. The CDR3 region has the DNA TGTGCCAGCAGTTTGGGGACAGGGGCCATACCTCAAGAGACCCAGTACTTC. This encodes CASSLGTGAIPQETQYF.

The chain recombines TRBV27 with TRBJ2-1, with 8 bases identical to TRBD2. After removal of 3 bases from V and 2 bases from J, the junction contained 6 bases not matched to a gene. Germline-derived CDR1 and CDR2 are MNHEY and SMNVEV (reference sequence). The length of the CDR3 is 16 residues. The CDR3 here is CASSLMPGGTYNEQFF. For the CDR3, the DNA is TGTGCCAGCAGTTTGATGCCGGGAGGGACCTACAATGAGCAGTTCTTC.

This clonotype came up many times. J is TRBJ2-5 and V is TRBV7-8; weak D call: TRBD1 (6 bases). The germline gives CDR1 SGHVS, CDR2 FQNEAQ. The CDR3 has 16 amino acids. Trimming left V 6 bases short and J 2 bases short, with 19 bases between. This CDR3 reads CASRDRGWQGQETQYF. CDR3 nucleotide sequence: TGTGCCAGCAGGGACCGGGGCTGGCAGGGGCAAGAGACCCAGTACTTC.

In its sample, this clonotype was seen many times. The chain couples TRBV28 to TRBJ1-6; unclear D gene. The CDR3 is 16 residues long. V lost 3 bases to trimming and J lost 0 bases, with 9 bases between them. Germline lookup yields CDR1 MDHEN and CDR2 SYDVKM. The CDR3 is CASSFYASSYNSPLHF. The CDR3 DNA sequence: TGTGCCAGCAGTTTCTACGCGAGCTCCTATAATTCACCCCTCCACTTT.

There are a few counts of this clonotype. V and J are TRBV5-1 and TRBJ2-1; D ambiguous. This CDR3 spans 14 amino acids. V lost 0 bases to trimming and J lost 2 bases, with 6 bases between them. The V gene's germline CDR1 is SGHRS and CDR2 YFSETQ. CDR3 protein: CASSLEAAYNEQFF. Here the CDR3 DNA reads TGCGCCAGCAGCTTGGAGGCGGCCTACAATGAGCAGTTCTTC.

This clonotype was seen at least ten times. This sequence joins TRBV11-2 and TRBJ2-7; 11 bases map to TRBD2. Germline CDR1 reads SGHAT; CDR2 reads FQNNGV. This CDR3 is 18 amino acids long. The J segment lost 2 bases and the V segment lost 4 bases, leaving 13 bases of the junction unmatched. This CDR3 is CASSSRLAGPLGAYEQYF. CDR3 sequence (DNA): TGTGCCAGCAGCTCACGACTAGCGGGGCCGCTGGGCGCCTACGAGCAGTACTTC.

This sequence joins TRBV6-5 and TRBJ1-5, with D perhaps matching TRBD1 (6 bases). The length of the CDR3 is 13 residues. Germline V lookup: CDR1 MNHEY, CDR2 SVGAGI. The germline V and J ends were trimmed by 4 bases and 5 bases, with 9 bases remaining between them. CDR3 sequence reads: CASSSTGYQPQHF. The CDR3 DNA reads TGTGCCAGCAGTTCAACAGGGTATCAGCCCCAGCATTTT.

This clonotype showed up many times. The CDR3 DNA is TGTGCCAGCAGCCAACTCAACAGGAACACTGAAGCTTTCTTT. Translation gives CASSQLNRNTEAFF. J is TRBJ1-1 and V is TRBV3-1; D unresolved. The CDR3 runs 14 residues. V lost 2 bases to trimming and J lost 1 base, with 8 bases between them. The germline V gene has CDR1 LGHDT and CDR2 YNNKEL (reference sequence). Using reference TRBV3-1 and TRBJ1-1 for the parts outside the CDR3, the full variable domain is DTAVSQTPKYLVTQMGNDKSIKCEQNLGHDTMYWYKQDSKKFLKIMFSYNNKELIINETVPNRFSPKSPDKAHLNLHINSLELGDSAVYFCASSQLNRNTEAFFGQGTRLTVV.

This clonotype came up a few times. The CDR3 loop is CASTAVSGSMIYEQYF. The CDR3 DNA follows: TGCGCCAGCACCGCAGTATCAGGTTCAATGATCTACGAGCAGTACTTC. The chain recombines TRBV5-1 with TRBJ2-7, with D uncertain. The CDR3 runs to 16 residues. Germline values: CDR1 SGHRS, CDR2 YFSETQ. V was shortened by 6 bases and J by 3 bases, with 22 bases between the two germline ends.

This clonotype was seen repeatedly, ten times or more. The CDR3 sequence: CASSVGQETYEQYF. Here the CDR3 DNA reads TGTGCCAGCAGCGTGGGACAGGAGACCTACGAGCAGTACTTC. The chain combines TRBV9 with TRBJ2-7; 8 nucleotides agree with TRBD1. The V gene's germline CDR1 is SGDLS and CDR2 YYNGEE. V gave up 2 bases and J gave up 2 bases; unmatched junction bases: 3. This CDR3 region has 14 residues.

The chain employs TRBV15 and TRBJ2-7, with a weak D call TRBD2 (5 bases). The V gene lost 8 bases and the J gene lost 5 bases, with 16 bases spanning the gap. The length of the CDR3 is 13 residues. CDR1 is LNHNV, CDR2 YYDKDF, per germline (reference sequence). CDR3 residues: CATVGDPRDEQYF. CDR3 bases: TGTGCCACCGTCGGGGATCCAAGGGACGAGCAGTACTTC.

This chain uses TRBV12-3 or TRBV12-4 with TRBJ1-1; 7 bases are shared with TRBD1. V dropped 5 bases and J dropped 7; count of bases not matched to a gene: 10. The CDR3 runs to 14 residues. The CDR3 region is CASSTNPWTGEAFF. The CDR3 DNA sequence: TGTGCCAGCAGTACGAACCCCTGGACAGGTGAAGCTTTCTTT.

This clonotype turned up a few times. The chain carries TRBV5-5 and TRBJ1-5; D call uncertain. V was pared by 0 bases and J by 10 bases, with 17 bases between. CDR3 length: 15 amino acids. CDR1 and CDR2 (germline): SGHKS, YYEKEE (reference sequence). CDR3 coding DNA: TGTGCCAGCAGCTTGGTCGGGTTTAGGGAATCCCCCCAGCATTTT. Amino acid sequence: CASSLVGFRESPQHF.

This clonotype has more than one count but fewer than ten. J is TRBJ1-1 and V is TRBV6-6; possibly TRBD1 for D (6 bases). The CDR3 consists of 17 residues. CDR1 MNHNY and CDR2 SVGAGI come from the germline V gene (reference sequence). V lost 4 bases and J lost 0, with 18 bases in between. The CDR3 DNA follows: TGTGCCAGCAGTTTCGGAACAGGGAGGGATTTGAACACTGAAGCTTTCTTT. The encoded protein is CASSFGTGRDLNTEAFF.

V gene TRBV7-9 combines with J gene TRBJ2-3; 9 bases line up with TRBD2. Per germline, CDR1 SEHNR and CDR2 FQNEAQ (reference sequence). The CDR3 is 18 amino acids. J was trimmed by 5 bases and V by 5 bases; bases with no gene match: 17. In DNA, the CDR3 is TGTGCCAGCAGCCCCAAGTGGAGAGTAGCGGGAGTTGGAGATACGCAGTATTTT. This encodes CASSPKWRVAGVGDTQYF.

At least ten counts were recorded for this clonotype. CDR3: CSARARLAGGIQETQYF. CDR3 nucleotides: TGCAGTGCTAGAGCGCGACTAGCGGGAGGGATCCAAGAGACCCAGTACTTC. The V gene is TRBV20-1, the J gene TRBJ2-5; 14 bases are shared with TRBD2. CDR3 length equals 17 residues. V dropped 1 base and J dropped 1; count of bases not matched to a gene: 5. Germline V gene sequence: CDR1 DFQATT, CDR2 SNEGSKA (reference sequence).

In regard to this clonotype: With a much larger clone just one base away, this may be a read error. This chain uses TRBV3-1 with TRBJ2-7; a weak D match, TRBD2 (5 bases). Germline V CDR1 and CDR2: LGHDT, YNNKEL (reference sequence). The CDR3 totals 15 residues. Deletions cut 0 bases from V and 6 bases from J, with 15 bases between. The CDR3 region is CASSQELVSPCEQYF. The CDR3 bases are TGTGCCAGCAGCCAAGAACTAGTGTCTCCTTGCGAGCAGTACTTC.

The V and J genes are TRBV28 and TRBJ1-1; 7 bases line up with TRBD1. Germline V gives CDR1 MDHEN, CDR2 SYDVKM. The CDR3 has 15 amino acids. V lost 5 bases to trimming and J lost 5 bases; unmatched junction nucleotides: 11. Here the CDR3 reads CASSLGTVGGTEAFF. The DNA of the CDR3 is TGTGCCAGCAGTCTCGGGACAGTGGGGGGGACTGAAGCTTTCTTT.

This clonotype was found a few times. The V and J genes are TRBV6-6 and TRBJ1-2, with a weak D call TRBD1 (5 bases). This CDR3 has 13 residues. With 4 bases removed from V and 3 bases from J, the gap between germline ends came to 9 bases. Per the germline V gene, CDR1 is MNHNY and CDR2 is SVGAGI (reference sequence). CDR3 coding DNA: TGTGCCAGCAGTTCGACAGTATACTATGGCTACACCTTC. It encodes CASSSTVYYGYTF.